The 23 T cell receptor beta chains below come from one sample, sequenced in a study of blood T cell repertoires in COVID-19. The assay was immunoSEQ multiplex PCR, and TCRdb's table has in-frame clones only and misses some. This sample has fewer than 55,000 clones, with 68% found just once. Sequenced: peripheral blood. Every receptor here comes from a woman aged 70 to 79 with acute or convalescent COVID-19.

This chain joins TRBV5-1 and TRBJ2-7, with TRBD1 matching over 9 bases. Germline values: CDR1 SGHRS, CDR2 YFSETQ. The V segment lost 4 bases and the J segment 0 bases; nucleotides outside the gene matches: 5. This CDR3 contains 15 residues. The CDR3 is CASSIRDRDSYEQYF. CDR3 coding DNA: TGCGCCAGCAGCATCCGGGACAGGGACTCCTACGAGCAGTACTTC.

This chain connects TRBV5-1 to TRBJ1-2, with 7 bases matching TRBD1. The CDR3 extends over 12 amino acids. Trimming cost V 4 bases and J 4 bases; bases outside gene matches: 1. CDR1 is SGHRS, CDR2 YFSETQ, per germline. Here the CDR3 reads CASSRDSYGYTF. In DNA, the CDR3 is TGCGCCAGCAGCCGGGACAGCTATGGCTACACCTTC. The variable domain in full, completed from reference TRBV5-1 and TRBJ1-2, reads KAGVTQTPRYLIKTRGQQVTLSCSPISGHRSVSWYQQTPGQGLQFLFEYFSETQRNKGNFPGRFSGRQFSNSRSEMNVSTLELGDSALYLCASSRDSYGYTFGSGTRLTVV.

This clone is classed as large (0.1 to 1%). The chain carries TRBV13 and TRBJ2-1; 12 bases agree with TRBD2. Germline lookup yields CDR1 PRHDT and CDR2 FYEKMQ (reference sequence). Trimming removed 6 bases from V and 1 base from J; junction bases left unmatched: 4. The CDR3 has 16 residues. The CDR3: CASRTTSGSSYNEQFF. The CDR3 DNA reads TGTGCCAGCAGAACGACTAGCGGGAGTTCCTACAATGAGCAGTTCTTC. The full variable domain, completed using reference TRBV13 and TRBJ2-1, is AAGVIQSPRHLIKEKRETATLKCYPIPRHDTVYWYQQGPGQDPQFLISFYEKMQSDKGSIPDRFSAQQFSDYHSELNMSSLELGDSALYFCASRTTSGSSYNEQFFGPGTRLTVL.

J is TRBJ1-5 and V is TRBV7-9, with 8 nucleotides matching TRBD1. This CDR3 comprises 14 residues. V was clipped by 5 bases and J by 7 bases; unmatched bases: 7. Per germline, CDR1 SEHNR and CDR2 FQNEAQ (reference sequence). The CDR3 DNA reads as TGTGCCAGCAGCCTGGACAGGGTAGACCAGCCCCAGCATTTT. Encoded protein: CASSLDRVDQPQHF.

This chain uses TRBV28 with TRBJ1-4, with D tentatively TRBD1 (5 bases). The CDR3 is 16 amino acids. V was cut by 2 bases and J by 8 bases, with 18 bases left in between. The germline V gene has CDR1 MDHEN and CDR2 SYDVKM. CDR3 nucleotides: TGTGCCAGCAGTTTAGTGGCAGGGCAGGGAGGAGAAAAACTGTTTTTT. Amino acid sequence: CASSLVAGQGGEKLFF.

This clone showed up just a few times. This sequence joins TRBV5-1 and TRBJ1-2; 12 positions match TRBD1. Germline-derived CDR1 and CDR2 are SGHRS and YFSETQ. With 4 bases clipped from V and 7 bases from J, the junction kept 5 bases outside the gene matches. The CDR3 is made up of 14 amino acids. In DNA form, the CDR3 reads TGCGCCAGCAGCGAGGGACAGGGGGCCTTTGGCTACACCTTC. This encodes CASSEGQGAFGYTF. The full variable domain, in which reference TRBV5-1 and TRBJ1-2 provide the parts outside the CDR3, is KAGVTQTPRYLIKTRGQQVTLSCSPISGHRSVSWYQQTPGQGLQFLFEYFSETQRNKGNFPGRFSGRQFSNSRSEMNVSTLELGDSALYLCASSEGQGAFGYTFGSGTRLTVV.

The CDR3 nucleotides are TGTGCCAGCAGCCAAGGGGTCCAGGGGAGCTCACCCCTCCACTTT. As protein: CASSQGVQGSSPLHF. The chain carries TRBV3-1 (or the pseudogene TRBV3-2) and TRBJ1-6; D perhaps matches TRBD1 (6 bases). The CDR3 runs to 15 residues. Germline values: CDR1 LGHDT, CDR2 YNNKEL (reference sequence). Trimming shortened V by 1 base and J by 10 bases, and 14 bases separated the two germline ends.

CDR3: CASSSPSASSYNEQFF. The CDR3 region has the DNA TGTGCCAGCAGTTCCCCTAGCGCGAGCTCCTACAATGAGCAGTTCTTC. The chain has TRBV28 and TRBJ2-1, with a weak D call TRBD2 (6 bases). Germline V lookup: CDR1 MDHEN, CDR2 SYDVKM. The CDR3 sequence is 16 residues long. Trimming stripped 4 bases from V and 0 bases from J, with 13 bases between.

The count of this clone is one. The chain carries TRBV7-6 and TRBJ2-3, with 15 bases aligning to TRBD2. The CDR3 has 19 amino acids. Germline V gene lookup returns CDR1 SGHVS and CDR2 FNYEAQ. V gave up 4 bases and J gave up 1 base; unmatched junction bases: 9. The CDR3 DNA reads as TGTGCCAGCAGCTGGACTAGCGGGGGGGCAACGCTCGGCACAGATACGCAGTATTTT. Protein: CASSWTSGGATLGTDTQYF.

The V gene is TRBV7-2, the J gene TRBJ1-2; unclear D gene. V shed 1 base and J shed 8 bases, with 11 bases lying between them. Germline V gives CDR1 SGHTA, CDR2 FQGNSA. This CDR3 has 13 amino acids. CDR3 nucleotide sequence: TGTGCCAGCAGCTTAGGGCCGGGAATCGGCTACACCTTC. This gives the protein CASSLGPGIGYTF.

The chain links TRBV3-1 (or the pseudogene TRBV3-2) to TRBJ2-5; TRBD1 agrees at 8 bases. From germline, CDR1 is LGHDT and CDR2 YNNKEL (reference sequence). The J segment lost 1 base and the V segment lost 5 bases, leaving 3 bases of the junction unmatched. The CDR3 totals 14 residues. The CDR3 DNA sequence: TGTGCCAGCAGCAACAGGGGGTCCCAAGAGACCCAGTACTTC. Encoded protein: CASSNRGSQETQYF.

CDR3: CSANSNEKLFF. The CDR3 DNA reads TGCAGTGCTAACAGTAATGAAAAACTGTTTTTT. The chain links TRBV20-1 to TRBJ1-4; D gene unclear. V was shortened by 4 bases and J by 4 bases, with 4 bases between the two germline ends. CDR1 is DFQATT and CDR2 is SNEGSKA in the germline V gene (reference sequence). The CDR3 contains 11 residues.

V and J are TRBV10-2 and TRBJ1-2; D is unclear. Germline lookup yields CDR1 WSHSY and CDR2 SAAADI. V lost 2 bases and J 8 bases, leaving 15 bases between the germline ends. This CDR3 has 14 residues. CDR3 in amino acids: CASSEITRSGGYTF. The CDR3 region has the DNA TGCGCCAGCAGTGAGATCACACGGTCGGGAGGCTACACCTTC.

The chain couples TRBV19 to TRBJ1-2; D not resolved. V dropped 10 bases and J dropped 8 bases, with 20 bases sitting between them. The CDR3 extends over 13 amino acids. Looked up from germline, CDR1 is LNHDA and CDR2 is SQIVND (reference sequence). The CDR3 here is CATRPGYSIGYTF. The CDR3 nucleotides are TGTGCCACCAGGCCGGGGTATTCGATAGGCTACACCTTC.

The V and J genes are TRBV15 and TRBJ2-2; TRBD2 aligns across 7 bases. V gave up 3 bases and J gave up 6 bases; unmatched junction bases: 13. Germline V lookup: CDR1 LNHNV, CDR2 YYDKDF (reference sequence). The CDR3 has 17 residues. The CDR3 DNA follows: TGTGCCACCAGCAGCGAGGGGTATACGGGGGGAGCCGGGGAGCTGTTTTTT. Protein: CATSSEGYTGGAGELFF.

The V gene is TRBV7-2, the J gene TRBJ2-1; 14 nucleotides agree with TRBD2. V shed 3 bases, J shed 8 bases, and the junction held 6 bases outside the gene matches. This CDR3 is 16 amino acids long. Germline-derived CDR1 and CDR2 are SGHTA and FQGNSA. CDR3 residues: CASSLGPGLAGDEQFF. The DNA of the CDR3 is TGTGCCAGCAGCTTGGGTCCGGGACTAGCGGGAGATGAGCAGTTCTTC.

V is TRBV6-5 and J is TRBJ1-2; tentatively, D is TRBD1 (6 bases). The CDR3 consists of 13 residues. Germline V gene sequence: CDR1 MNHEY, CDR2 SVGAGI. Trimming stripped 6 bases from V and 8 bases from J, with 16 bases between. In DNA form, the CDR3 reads TGTGCCAGCAGCGACAGGCGCGTGGAGGGCTACACCTTC. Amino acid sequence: CASSDRRVEGYTF.

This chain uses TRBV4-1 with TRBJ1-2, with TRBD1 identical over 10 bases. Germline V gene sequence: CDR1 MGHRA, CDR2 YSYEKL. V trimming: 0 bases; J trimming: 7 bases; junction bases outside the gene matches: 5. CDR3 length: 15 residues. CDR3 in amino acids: CASSQDHGTGAGYTF. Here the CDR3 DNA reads TGCGCCAGCAGCCAAGATCATGGGACAGGGGCTGGCTACACCTTC.

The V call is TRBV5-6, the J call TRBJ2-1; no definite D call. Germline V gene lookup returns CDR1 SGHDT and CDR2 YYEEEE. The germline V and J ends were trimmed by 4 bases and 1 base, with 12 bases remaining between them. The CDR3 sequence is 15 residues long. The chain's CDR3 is CASSATRRSYNEQFF. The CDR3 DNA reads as TGTGCCAGCAGCGCCACGCGGCGATCCTACAATGAGCAGTTCTTC.

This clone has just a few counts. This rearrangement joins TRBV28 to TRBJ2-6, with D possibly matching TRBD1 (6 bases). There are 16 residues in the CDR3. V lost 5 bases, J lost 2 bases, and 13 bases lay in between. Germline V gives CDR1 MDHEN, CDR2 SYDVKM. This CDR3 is CASSPLRGTGANVLTF. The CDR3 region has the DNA TGTGCCAGCAGTCCACTCAGGGGTACTGGGGCCAACGTCCTGACTTTC.

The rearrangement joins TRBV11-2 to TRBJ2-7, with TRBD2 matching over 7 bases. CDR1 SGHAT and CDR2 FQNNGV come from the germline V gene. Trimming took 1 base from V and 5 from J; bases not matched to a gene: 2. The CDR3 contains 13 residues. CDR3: CASSLGLAHEQYF. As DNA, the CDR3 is TGTGCCAGCAGCTTAGGACTAGCTCACGAGCAGTACTTC.

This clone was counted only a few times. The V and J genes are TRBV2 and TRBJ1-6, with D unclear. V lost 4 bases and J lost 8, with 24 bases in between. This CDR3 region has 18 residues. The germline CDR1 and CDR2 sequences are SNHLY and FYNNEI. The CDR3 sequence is CASSGGYLRTGKDSPLHF. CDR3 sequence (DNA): TGTGCCAGCAGTGGAGGGTATTTGCGGACGGGAAAGGATTCACCCCTCCACTTT.

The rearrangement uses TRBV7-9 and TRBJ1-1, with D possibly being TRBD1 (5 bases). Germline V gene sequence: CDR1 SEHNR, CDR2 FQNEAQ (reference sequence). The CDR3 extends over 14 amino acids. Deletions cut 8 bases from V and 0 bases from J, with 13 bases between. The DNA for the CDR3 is TGTGCCAGCGGCCTCTCGACAGTGAACACTGAAGCTTTCTTT. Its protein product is CASGLSTVNTEAFF. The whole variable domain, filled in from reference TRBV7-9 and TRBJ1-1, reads DTGVSQNPRHKITKRGQNVTFRCDPISEHNRLYWYRQTLGQGPEFLTYFQNEAQLEKSRLLSDRFSAERPKGSFSTLEIQRTEQGDSAMYLCASGLSTVNTEAFFGQGTRLTVV.